The 20 T cell receptor beta chains reported below all come from one sample, sequenced in a study of cytomegalovirus exposure and HLA in healthy donors. Vbeta (60) and Jbeta (13) primers were used in the PCR. The data were produced by immunoSEQ multiplex PCR, yet TCRdb's version contains in-frame clones alone and is incomplete. The table lists more than 100,000 clones, around 86% of them singletons, with roughly 8% in the top ten. Sequencing was performed on PBMCs. Receptors were obtained from a woman aged 45-65 years in good health and CMV-seropositive.

The CDR3 bases are TGTGCCAGCAGCCAGGAGGCACACAGGGCCACTGAAGCTTTCTTT. Protein: CASSQEAHRATEAFF. This chain connects TRBV7-2 to TRBJ1-1, with D possibly TRBD1 on 6 matching bases. Germline CDR1 and CDR2: SGHTA and FQGNSA. Trimming took 5 bases from V and 4 from J, leaving 17 bases between them. The CDR3 runs 15 residues.

The genes are TRBV9 and TRBJ2-1, with 7 bases aligning to TRBD2. Trimming cost V 4 bases and J 3 bases; bases outside gene matches: 7. There are 15 residues in the CDR3. Germline CDR1 reads SGDLS; CDR2 reads YYNGEE. The CDR3 loop is CASSPDGGNYNEQFF. The CDR3 region has the DNA TGTGCCAGCAGCCCCGACGGGGGGAACTACAATGAGCAGTTCTTC. Using reference TRBV9 and TRBJ2-1 for the parts outside the CDR3, the full variable domain is DSGVTQTPKHLITATGQRVTLRCSPRSGDLSVYWYQQSLDQGLQFLIQYYNGEERAKGNILERFSAQQFPDLHSELNLSSLELGDSALYFCASSPDGGNYNEQFFGPGTRLTVL.

This rearrangement joins TRBV28 to TRBJ1-5; possible D gene TRBD1, 5 bases. With 1 base removed from V and 4 bases from J, the gap between germline ends came to 11 bases. Germline V lookup: CDR1 MDHEN, CDR2 SYDVKM. The CDR3 contains 15 residues. The CDR3 DNA reads as TGTGCCAGCAGTTTATACAGGCTACGGAATCAGCCCCAGCATTTT. The encoded protein is CASSLYRLRNQPQHF.

This clone was seen a handful of times. V is TRBV27 and J is TRBJ2-7; D is uncertain. From germline, CDR1 is MNHEY and CDR2 SMNVEV (reference sequence). The CDR3 has 15 amino acids. The V end was cut by 2 bases, the J end by 3 bases, with 14 bases between. The CDR3 region has the DNA TGTGCCAGCAGTTTAGGTCCAGGAAACATCTACGAGCAGTACTTC. It is translated as CASSLGPGNIYEQYF.

CDR3 sequence (DNA): TGTGCCTTCCGGGGCGGGGAGGGCGTTAAGTACGAGCAGTACTTC. The encoded protein is CAFRGGEGVKYEQYF. This rearrangement joins TRBV2 to TRBJ2-7; 7 nucleotides match TRBD2. CDR1 is SNHLY and CDR2 is FYNNEI in the germline V gene. Trimming took 11 bases from V and 4 from J; bases not matched to a gene: 17. The CDR3 sequence is 15 residues long.

This clone was picked up a small number of times. This rearrangement joins TRBV28 to TRBJ1-2, with a weak D call TRBD1 (6 bases). V was trimmed by 3 bases and J by 4 bases, leaving 21 bases between them. The CDR3 has 17 residues. Germline lookup yields CDR1 MDHEN and CDR2 SYDVKM. CDR3 protein: CASSLPEGDYRIYGYTF. The CDR3 coding sequence is TGTGCCAGCAGTTTGCCCGAGGGGGACTACCGAATCTATGGCTACACCTTC.

The rearrangement links TRBV5-1 to TRBJ1-1, with unresolved D. V was shortened by 0 bases and J by 1 base, with 10 bases between the two germline ends. Germline V gene sequence: CDR1 SGHRS, CDR2 YFSETQ. This CDR3 has 15 residues. CDR3 nucleotide sequence: TGCGCCAGCAGCTTGGGGAGAGGAGGGAACACTGAAGCTTTCTTT. It specifies CASSLGRGGNTEAFF.

This clone was seen a single time. This chain links TRBV5-4 with TRBJ2-2; D may be TRBD1 (5 bases). The CDR3 runs to 15 residues. In germline, CDR1 is SGHNT, CDR2 YYREEE (reference sequence). V lost 2 bases to trimming and J lost 3 bases, with 11 bases between them. The CDR3 loop reads CASSFVLGDTGELFF. CDR3 DNA: TGTGCCAGCAGCTTCGTTCTAGGGGACACCGGGGAGCTGTTTTTT.

The CDR3 loop reads CASSPLADFTDTQYF. For the CDR3, the DNA is TGTGCCAGCAGTCCACTAGCGGATTTCACAGATACGCAGTATTTT. This rearrangement joins TRBV7-2 to TRBJ2-3, with 8 nucleotides matching TRBD2. CDR3 length: 15 amino acids. J was trimmed by 2 bases and V by 6 bases; bases with no gene match: 7. Germline V gene lookup returns CDR1 SGHTA and CDR2 FQGNSA.

The chain couples TRBV19 to TRBJ2-7, with 8 bases lining up with TRBD1. Germline assignment: CDR1 LNHDA and CDR2 SQIVND (reference sequence). The length of the CDR3 is 15 residues. Unmatched junction bases numbered 8, after V lost 2 bases and J lost 5 bases. CDR3 nucleotide sequence: TGTGCCAGTAGTATAATTAGGACAGGGTTCGACGAGCAGTACTTC. Its protein is CASSIIRTGFDEQYF.

The rearrangement links TRBV7-9 to TRBJ2-7; D might be TRBD1 (6 bases). The CDR3 is made up of 14 amino acids. In germline, CDR1 is SEHNR, CDR2 FQNEAQ (reference sequence). The ends were cut back, 5 bases at V and 6 bases at J, with 17 bases in the middle. The CDR3 bases are TGTGCCAGCAGCCGGACAGCTCAACTACGCGAGCAGTACTTC. This translates into CASSRTAQLREQYF.

The chain links TRBV5-1 to TRBJ2-3; the match to TRBD2 covers 8 bases. Per germline, CDR1 SGHRS and CDR2 YFSETQ. The CDR3 runs 16 residues. The V gene end was trimmed by 0 bases and the J gene end by 2 bases; junction bases not matched to a gene: 5. This CDR3 is CASSLVRGRITDTQYF. DNA for the CDR3: TGCGCCAGCAGCTTGGTACGCGGGAGGATCACAGATACGCAGTATTTT.

CDR3 sequence reads: CASSLGQSTYEQYF. CDR3 DNA: TGCGCCAGCAGCTTGGGACAGTCTACCTACGAGCAGTACTTC. The chain couples TRBV5-1 to TRBJ2-7; D is perhaps TRBD1 (5 bases). The CDR3 contains 14 residues. CDR1 is SGHRS, CDR2 YFSETQ, per germline. V was pared by 0 bases and J by 2 bases, with 9 bases between.

V gene TRBV2 combines with J gene TRBJ2-6; D remains unclear. The CDR3 consists of 16 residues. Deletions cut 10 bases from V and 3 bases from J, with 19 bases between. Germline V gene lookup returns CDR1 SNHLY and CDR2 FYNNEI. This CDR3 reads CATDPPDIFGANVLTF. DNA of the CDR3: TGTGCCACCGACCCCCCCGACATTTTTGGGGCCAACGTCCTGACTTTC. Using reference TRBV2 and TRBJ2-6 for the parts outside the CDR3, the full variable domain is EPEVTQTPSHQVTQMGQEVILRCVPISNHLYFYWYRQILGQKVEFLVSFYNNEISEKSEIFDDQFSVERPDGSNFTLKIRSTKLEDSAMYFCATDPPDIFGANVLTFGAGSRLTVL.

The rearrangement uses TRBV29-1 and TRBJ2-1, with D possibly being TRBD2 (6 bases). With 6 bases removed from V and 0 bases from J, the gap between germline ends came to 12 bases. Per the germline V gene, CDR1 is SQVTM and CDR2 is ANQGSEA. This CDR3 is 14 amino acids long. The CDR3 DNA is TGCAGCGTCATACGGGGGTTCTCCTACAATGAGCAGTTCTTC. Its protein is CSVIRGFSYNEQFF.

This chain uses TRBV5-6 with TRBJ1-2; the D gene is possibly TRBD1 (5 bases). V was clipped by 3 bases and J by 8 bases, with 14 bases between them. CDR3 length: 13 residues. CDR1 is SGHDT and CDR2 is YYEEEE in the germline V gene. CDR3 nucleotides: TGTGCCAGCAGCTCGGGACTCCTAAGAGGCTACACCTTC. It encodes CASSSGLLRGYTF.

This clone has a handful of counts. This rearrangement joins TRBV6-6 to TRBJ1-1, with a weak D call TRBD1 (6 bases). CDR3 length: 15 amino acids. The germline CDR1 and CDR2 sequences are MNHNY and SVGAGI (reference sequence). V lost 2 bases and J lost 1, with 11 bases in between. The CDR3 sequence is CASSYRQGTNTEAFF. CDR3 DNA: TGTGCCAGCAGTTACCGTCAGGGGACGAACACTGAAGCTTTCTTT.

The chain couples TRBV30 to TRBJ2-1; no definite D call. V was clipped by 1 base and J by 4 bases, with 11 bases between them. Germline V gene lookup returns CDR1 GTSNPN and CDR2 SVGIG (reference sequence). This CDR3 is built from 14 residues. The CDR3: CAWSDTTRYNEQFF. The DNA for the CDR3 is TGTGCCTGGAGTGACACTACAAGGTACAATGAGCAGTTCTTC.

V gene TRBV9 combines with J gene TRBJ1-1; tentative D call: TRBD1 (5 bases). V was trimmed by 3 bases and J by 1 base, leaving 10 bases between them. The CDR3 consists of 14 residues. From germline, CDR1 is SGDLS and CDR2 YYNGEE. The CDR3: CASSGLGANTEAFF. Here the CDR3 DNA reads TGTGCCAGCAGCGGTCTAGGGGCGAACACTGAAGCTTTCTTT.

The CDR3 nucleotides read TGCGCCAGCAGCCGACAGGCCGAGACTGAAGCTTTCTTT. Protein product: CASSRQAETEAFF. The V call is TRBV5-1, the J call TRBJ1-1; D is perhaps TRBD1 (6 bases). Per the germline V gene, CDR1 is SGHRS and CDR2 is YFSETQ. The CDR3 covers 13 residues. Trimming took off 4 bases at V and 5 bases at J, with 12 bases between the two ends.